The following is a T cell receptor (beta chain) sequence with its context. The antigen is unknown. The sample originates from a study of shared clonotypes between healthy human individuals. Using immunoSEQ multiplex PCR, the repertoire was profiled, and TCRdb retains in-frame clones only, with some absent. Of about 1.9 million clones listed, approximately 92% are singletons. Naive-designated CD8 cells lacked CD45RO, were positively enriched for CCR7, and omitted terminally differentiated effector memory CD45RA+ cells. Free of recent acute infections or vaccinations, the donors were healthy HIV-negative adults. All the donors were Caucasian adults who lived in Nashville, Tennessee. Notes on the study in general: Clonotypes shared by all four donors outscored non-shared clonotypes in generation probability.

The V end lost 5 bases, the J end lost 4 bases, and 19 bases lay between the germline ends. The germline CDR1 and CDR2 sequences are SGHVS and FNYEAQ. This CDR3 is built from 16 residues. The TCR originated in a man between 18 and 29 years old in good health. Some clones in this sample may be carry-over from other donors' samples. Material for sequencing was naive CD8+ T cells from PBMCs. This chain links TRBV7-6 with TRBJ2-3; D uncertain. The CDR3: CASSPRPVATADTQYF. Here the CDR3 DNA reads TGTGCCAGCAGCCCCCGCCCCGTGGCCACGGCAGATACGCAGTATTTT.